These 2 T cell receptor beta chains were sequenced from one sample in a study of blood T cell repertoires in COVID-19. TCRdb's copy holds only in-frame clones and misses some; the assay was immunoSEQ multiplex PCR. The data contain fewer than 120,000 clones, roughly 80% of them seen just once; the ten biggest clones take up about 15%. Sequencing was done on a sample of peripheral blood. Source of these receptors: a woman aged 55-70 years with acute or convalescent COVID-19.

There are a few counts of this clone. The DNA for the CDR3 is TGTGCCAGCAGTCCCGGAGGGGCCCAGTACTTC. As protein: CASSPGGAQYF. The V and J genes are TRBV12-3 or TRBV12-4 and TRBJ2-5; possible D gene TRBD2, 6 bases. The CDR3 spans 11 residues. The V and J ends lost 5 bases and 9 bases respectively, with 10 bases between them.

The chain links TRBV30 to TRBJ1-2, with D perhaps TRBD1 (6 bases). Per the germline V gene, CDR1 is GTSNPN and CDR2 is SVGIG (reference sequence). V shed 6 bases and J shed 2 bases, with 13 bases lying between them. This CDR3 is 13 amino acids long. The CDR3 is CACPGGGNYGYTF. CDR3 bases: TGTGCCTGCCCGGGAGGGGGGAACTATGGCTACACCTTC.